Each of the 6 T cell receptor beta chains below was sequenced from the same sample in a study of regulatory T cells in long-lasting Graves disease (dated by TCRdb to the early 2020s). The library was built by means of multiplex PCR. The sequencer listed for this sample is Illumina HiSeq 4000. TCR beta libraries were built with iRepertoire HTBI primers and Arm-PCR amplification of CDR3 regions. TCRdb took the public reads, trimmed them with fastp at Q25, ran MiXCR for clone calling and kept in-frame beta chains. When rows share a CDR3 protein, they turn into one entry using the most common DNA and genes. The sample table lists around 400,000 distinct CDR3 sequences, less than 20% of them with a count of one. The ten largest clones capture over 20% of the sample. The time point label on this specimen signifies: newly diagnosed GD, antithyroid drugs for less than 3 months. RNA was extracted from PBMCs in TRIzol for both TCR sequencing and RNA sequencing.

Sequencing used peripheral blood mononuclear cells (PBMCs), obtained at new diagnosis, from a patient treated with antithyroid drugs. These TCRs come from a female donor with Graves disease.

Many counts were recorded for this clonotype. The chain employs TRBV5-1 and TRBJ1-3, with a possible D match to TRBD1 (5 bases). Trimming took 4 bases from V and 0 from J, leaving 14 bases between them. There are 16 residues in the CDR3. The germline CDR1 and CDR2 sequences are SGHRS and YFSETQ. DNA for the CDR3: TGCGCCAGCAGCCAAGAGGGACGGAACTCTGGAAACACCATATATTTT. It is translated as CASSQEGRNSGNTIYF.

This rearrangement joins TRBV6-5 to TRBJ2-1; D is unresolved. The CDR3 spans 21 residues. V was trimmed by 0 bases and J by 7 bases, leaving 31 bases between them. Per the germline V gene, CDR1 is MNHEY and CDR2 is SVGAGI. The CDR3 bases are TGTGCCAGCAGTTACTCGCACCAAAAAGTAACAGTTACTCGAAACAGAAATGAGCAGTTCTTC. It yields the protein CASSYSHQKVTVTRNRNEQFF.

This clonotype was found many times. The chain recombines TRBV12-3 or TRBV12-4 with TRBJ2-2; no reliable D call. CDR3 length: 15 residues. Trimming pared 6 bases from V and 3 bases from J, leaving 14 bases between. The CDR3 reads CASRPGRRDTGELFF. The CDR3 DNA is TGTGCCAGCAGGCCCGGGCGACGCGACACCGGGGAGCTGTTTTTT.

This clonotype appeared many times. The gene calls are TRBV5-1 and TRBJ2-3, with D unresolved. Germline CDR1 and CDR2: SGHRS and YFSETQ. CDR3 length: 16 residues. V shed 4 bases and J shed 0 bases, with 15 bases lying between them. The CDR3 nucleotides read TGCGCCAGCAGCGACCCGAAGGGAACTAGCACAGATACGCAGTATTTT. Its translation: CASSDPKGTSTDTQYF.

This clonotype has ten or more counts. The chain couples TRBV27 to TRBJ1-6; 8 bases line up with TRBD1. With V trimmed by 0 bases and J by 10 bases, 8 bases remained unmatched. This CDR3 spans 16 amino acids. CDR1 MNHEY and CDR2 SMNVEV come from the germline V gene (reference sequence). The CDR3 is CASSLSTGALGSPLHF. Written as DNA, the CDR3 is TGTGCCAGCAGTTTATCGACAGGGGCGTTGGGCTCACCCCTCCACTTT.

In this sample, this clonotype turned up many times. The CDR3 sequence: CASSPGTSRAYNEQFF. As DNA, the CDR3 is TGTGCCAGCAGTCCCGGGACTAGCAGAGCTTACAATGAGCAGTTCTTC. This sequence joins TRBV12-3 or TRBV12-4 and TRBJ2-1; 9 bases align to TRBD2. The CDR3 has 16 amino acids. V shed 5 bases and J 4 bases; nucleotides not matched to a gene: 9.